The sample holds many counts of the clone carrying this T cell receptor beta chain. This record belongs to a study of identical twins. TCRdb reprocessed the 5' RACE reads via MiXCR and lists one record per CDR3 protein. The table includes about 200,000 distinct CDR3 sequences, about a tenth detected once. Trimming left V 1 base short and J 0 bases short, with 2 bases between. Germline values: CDR1 LGHDT, CDR2 YNNKEL (reference sequence). CDR3 size: 13 residues. The origin of this receptor is a woman younger than 30 in good health. The V gene is TRBV3-1, the J gene TRBJ2-3; D unresolved. The sample consisted of memory (CD45RO+) T cells sorted from blood. The CDR3 spells CASSQVSTDTQYF. In DNA, the CDR3 is TGTGCCAGCAGCCAAGTAAGCACAGATACGCAGTATTTT.